This TCR beta chain was recorded in a study of control samples from healthy donors and cancer patients. The length of the CDR3 is 13 residues. CDR1 is MNHEY, CDR2 SVGAGI, per germline. V dropped 2 bases and J dropped 2 bases, with 7 bases sitting between them. Some clones are missing from TCRdb's copy, which holds only in-frame ones; the method was immunoSEQ multiplex PCR. The top ten hold over 4% of the sample, which has roughly 180,000 clones, approximately 92% seen once. The clonotype originates from a woman aged 60 to 75 in good health. The sample comprised blood. J is TRBJ2-7 and V is TRBV6-5; tentative D call: TRBD1 (5 bases). CDR3 sequence: CASSYRTTYEQYF. The CDR3 DNA follows: TGTGCCAGCAGTTACAGGACAACCTACGAGCAGTACTTC.